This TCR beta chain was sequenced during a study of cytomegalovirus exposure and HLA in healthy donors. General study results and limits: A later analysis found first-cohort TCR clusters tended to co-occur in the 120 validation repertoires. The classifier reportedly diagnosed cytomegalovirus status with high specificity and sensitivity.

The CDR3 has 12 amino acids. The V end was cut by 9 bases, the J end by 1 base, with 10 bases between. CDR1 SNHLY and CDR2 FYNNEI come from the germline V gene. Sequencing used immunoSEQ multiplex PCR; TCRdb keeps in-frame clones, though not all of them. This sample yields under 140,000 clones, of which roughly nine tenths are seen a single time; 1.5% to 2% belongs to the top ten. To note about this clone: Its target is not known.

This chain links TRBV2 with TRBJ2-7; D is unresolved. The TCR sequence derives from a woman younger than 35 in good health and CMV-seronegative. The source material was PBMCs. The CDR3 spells CASTQYSYEQYF. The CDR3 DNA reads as TGTGCCAGTACCCAGTATTCCTACGAGCAGTACTTC.